Each of the 2 T cell receptor beta chains below was sequenced from the same sample in a study of blood T cell repertoires in COVID-19. Here immunoSEQ multiplex PCR was the method, and the copy in TCRdb shows in-frame clones only, minus some. The sample has around 250,000 clones, 86% seen once. The specimen was peripheral blood. These receptors came from a woman in her sixties who had recovered from COVID-19.

The V and J genes are TRBV5-1 and TRBJ1-1; D gene uncertain. The CDR3 has 14 amino acids. Looked up from germline, CDR1 is SGHRS and CDR2 is YFSETQ. Trimming shortened V by 1 base and J by 0 bases, and 7 bases separated the two germline ends. The CDR3 region is CASSLTALNTEAFF. The CDR3, as DNA: TGCGCCAGCAGCTTGACAGCCCTGAACACTGAAGCTTTCTTT.

This chain links TRBV6-5 with TRBJ2-7, with TRBD1 as a possible D gene (5 bases). The CDR3 has 12 residues. The ends were cut back, 8 bases at V and 5 bases at J, with 13 bases in the middle. Germline V gives CDR1 MNHEY, CDR2 SVGAGI. In DNA, the CDR3 is TGTGCCAGCTGGCGTGGGGCCGACGAGCAGTACTTC. Translated: CASWRGADEQYF.